There are many counts of the clone carrying this T cell receptor (beta chain). Its target is unknown. The data were taken from a study of T-cell reconstitution after alpha-beta-depleted transplantation in children. Regarding the study as a whole: About two months after transplant, alpha-beta T cells reportedly came from several hundred expanded graft clones. Diversity and T-cell counts at one year after transplant derived mostly from new T cells.

Looked up from germline, CDR1 is SGHTA and CDR2 is FQGNSA. The CDR3 spans 14 residues. Trimming stripped 5 bases from V and 3 bases from J, with 12 bases between. During its preparation, the TCRbeta library received unique molecular identifiers. TCRdb redid the calling of the PCR reads with MiXCR, one entry per CDR3 protein. The sample holds 600,000 to 800,000 distinct CDR3 sequences; roughly 13% are singletons and the top ten take roughly 0.84%. Sequenced here: PBMCs, sampled before TCRalphabeta/CD19-depleted stem cell transplant. The rearrangement joins TRBV7-2 to TRBJ2-3; no clear D gene. The TCR sequence derives from a girl aged 2 to 9 with congenital amegakaryocytic thrombocytopenia, due to receive a stem cell transplant. CDR3 coding DNA: TGTGCCAGCAGCGCCCAAAGGAGTACAGATACGCAGTATTTT. This sequence encodes CASSAQRSTDTQYF.